Presented here are 14 T cell receptor beta chains from one specimen sequenced in a study of T cells in Graves' hyperthyroidism and ophthalmopathy. TCR beta CDR3 regions were amplified from RNA. HTBI primers were used for first-round RT-PCR of the TCR CDR3. TCRdb fed the multiplex PCR reads into MiXCR, producing one record per CDR3 protein. The data contain under 800,000 distinct CDR3 sequences, 14% of them singletons. What was sequenced was blood. These receptors all come from a woman aged 18-29 years with Graves' hyperthyroidism.

The chain combines TRBV29-1 with TRBJ2-5, with D tentatively TRBD1 or TRBD2 (5 bases each). V was shortened by 1 base and J by 5 bases, with 20 bases between the two germline ends. The germline V gene has CDR1 SQVTM and CDR2 ANQGSEA. The length of the CDR3 is 16 residues. CDR3 DNA sequence: TGCAGCGTTGAAGGCCGGGTGGGGGATACCCGGGAGACCCAGTACTTC. It is translated as CSVEGRVGDTRETQYF. Full variable domain (rest looked up from reference TRBV29-1 and TRBJ2-5): SAVISQKPSRDICQRGTSLTIQCQVDSQVTMMFWYRQQPGQSLTLIATANQGSEATYESGFVIDKFPISRPNLTFSTLTVSNMSPEDSSIYLCSVEGRVGDTRETQYFGPGTRLLVL.

This clonotype was detected ten times or more. The V and J genes are TRBV11-2 and TRBJ2-1; D is perhaps TRBD2 (7 bases). V lost 5 bases, J lost 2 bases, and 16 bases lay in between. This CDR3 comprises 16 residues. Per germline, CDR1 SGHAT and CDR2 FQNNGV. The CDR3 nucleotides are TGTGCCAGCAGCGGGGGGGCTGGACACACCTACAATGAGCAGTTCTTC. Translated: CASSGGAGHTYNEQFF.

This sequence joins TRBV20-1 and TRBJ1-1, with TRBD1 identical over 7 bases. J lost 0 bases, V lost 3 bases, and 7 bases had no gene match. CDR1 is DFQATT and CDR2 is SNEGSKA in the germline V gene (reference sequence). There are 15 residues in the CDR3. This CDR3 is CSARTLRGMNTEAFF. CDR3 coding DNA: TGCAGTGCTAGGACCCTCAGGGGGATGAACACTGAAGCTTTCTTT.

This clonotype was counted at least ten times. The genes are TRBV10-3 and TRBJ2-7; 7 nucleotides match TRBD2. This CDR3 has 13 amino acids. Trimming took 10 bases from V and 3 from J; bases not matched to a gene: 9. Germline CDR1 and CDR2: ENHRY and SYGVKD. The CDR3 DNA follows: TGTGCCACTGCCCGGGACTATATCTACGAGCAGTACTTC. Its protein is CATARDYIYEQYF.

This clonotype was picked up many times. The V gene is TRBV20-1, the J gene TRBJ2-5; a possible D gene is TRBD1 (7 bases). Trimming stripped 6 bases from V and 1 base from J, with 15 bases between. Germline V lookup: CDR1 DFQATT, CDR2 SNEGSKA (reference sequence). This CDR3 is 14 amino acids long. CDR3 protein: CSALRQGLQETQYF. The CDR3 DNA follows: TGCAGTGCGCTTAGACAGGGACTCCAAGAGACCCAGTACTTC.

Ten or more counts support this clonotype. The V gene is TRBV2, the J gene TRBJ1-2, with 7 positions matching TRBD1. Germline-derived CDR1 and CDR2 are SNHLY and FYNNEI. The CDR3 has 14 residues. V trimming: 4 bases; J trimming: 3 bases; junction bases outside the gene matches: 5. This CDR3 reads CASSAQGGDYGYTF. In DNA, the CDR3 is TGTGCCAGCAGTGCCCAGGGGGGAGACTATGGCTACACCTTC. Complete variable domain (other parts from reference TRBV2 and TRBJ1-2): EPEVTQTPSHQVTQMGQEVILRCVPISNHLYFYWYRQILGQKVEFLVSFYNNEISEKSEIFDDQFSVERPDGSNFTLKIRSTKLEDSAMYFCASSAQGGDYGYTFGSGTRLTVV.

The genes are TRBV10-3 and TRBJ1-5, with D perhaps matching TRBD1 (5 bases). This CDR3 comprises 13 residues. Trimming took 8 bases from V and 4 from J, leaving 12 bases between them. Looked up from germline, CDR1 is ENHRY and CDR2 is SYGVKD. The CDR3 loop reads CAIGRDFNQPQHF. The CDR3 DNA follows: TGTGCCATCGGTAGGGACTTTAATCAGCCCCAGCATTTT.

At least ten counts were recorded for this clonotype. The chain combines TRBV12-3 or TRBV12-4 with TRBJ1-5; D call uncertain. Trimming pared 7 bases from V and 2 bases from J, leaving 9 bases between. This CDR3 has 13 residues. The CDR3 here is CASTLTGNQPQHF. CDR3 nucleotides: TGTGCCAGCACCTTAACGGGCAATCAGCCCCAGCATTTT.

This clonotype was recorded a few times. The chain is built from TRBV10-2 and TRBJ2-7; 9 bases map to TRBD1. Germline CDR1 WSHSY, CDR2 SAAADI. Losses at the gene ends were 9 bases for V and 0 bases for J; bases not matched to a gene: 15. The CDR3 covers 17 residues. CDR3 sequence (DNA): TGCGCCAGTAGTAAACCCCCGGGACAGGGAGGCTCCTACGAGCAGTACTTC. Translation gives CASSKPPGQGGSYEQYF.

This clonotype has a handful of counts. V and J are TRBV13 and TRBJ2-3; D gene ambiguous. From germline, CDR1 is PRHDT and CDR2 FYEKMQ (reference sequence). The ends were cut back, 7 bases at V and 1 base at J, with 9 bases in the middle. The CDR3 covers 13 residues. This chain's CDR3 is CASTRGGTDTQYF. Written as DNA, the CDR3 is TGTGCCAGCACCCGCGGCGGCACAGATACGCAGTATTTT.

This chain uses TRBV13 with TRBJ2-5, with 8 bases aligning to TRBD1. V trimming: 5 bases; J trimming: 2 bases; junction bases outside the gene matches: 4. The CDR3 spans 14 residues. Germline loops: CDR1 PRHDT, CDR2 FYEKMQ (reference sequence). CDR3 in DNA: TGTGCCAGCAGCGGCGGACAGGGACAAGAGACCCAGTACTTC. Its protein is CASSGGQGQETQYF.

This clonotype occurred many times. This CDR3 reads CASSLGTYNTGELFF. CDR3 DNA sequence: TGCGCCAGCAGCTTAGGGACTTACAACACCGGGGAGCTGTTTTTT. V gene TRBV5-1 combines with J gene TRBJ2-2, with D possibly being TRBD2 (6 bases). This CDR3 contains 15 residues. V was clipped by 2 bases and J by 2 bases, with 10 bases between them. Germline V lookup: CDR1 SGHRS, CDR2 YFSETQ.

Note on this clonotype: This may be a read error: a much more frequent sequence differs by one nucleotide. The chain joins TRBV6-1 to TRBJ1-2; D uncertain. The CDR3 extends over 13 amino acids. Trimming removed 3 bases from V and 4 bases from J, with 9 bases in between. CDR1 is MNHNS and CDR2 is SASEGT in the germline V gene. The CDR3 DNA follows: TGTGCCAGCAGTGACAAGGGCGGCTATGGCTACACCTTC. It translates to CASSDKGGYGYTF.

This clonotype was detected once. The CDR3 spells CASSVPGGVNEKLFF. The CDR3 DNA is TGTGCCAGCAGCGTTCCCGGGGGCGTCAATGAAAAACTGTTTTTT. V is TRBV9 and J is TRBJ1-4; D might be TRBD1 (6 bases). The CDR3 totals 15 residues. V lost 2 bases to trimming and J lost 5 bases, with 13 bases between them. Germline V gene lookup returns CDR1 SGDLS and CDR2 YYNGEE.